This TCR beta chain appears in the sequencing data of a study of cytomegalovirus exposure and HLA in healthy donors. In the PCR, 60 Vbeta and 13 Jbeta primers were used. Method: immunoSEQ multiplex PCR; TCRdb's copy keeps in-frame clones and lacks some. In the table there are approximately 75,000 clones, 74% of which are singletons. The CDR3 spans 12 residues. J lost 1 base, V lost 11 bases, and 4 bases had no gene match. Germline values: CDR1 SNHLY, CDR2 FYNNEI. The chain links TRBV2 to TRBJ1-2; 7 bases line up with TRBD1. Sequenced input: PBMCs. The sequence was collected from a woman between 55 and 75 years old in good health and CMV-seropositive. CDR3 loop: CAGGTDNYGYTF. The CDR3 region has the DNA TGTGCCGGGGGGACAGATAACTATGGCTACACCTTC. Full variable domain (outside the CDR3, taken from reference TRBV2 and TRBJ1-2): EPEVTQTPSHQVTQMGQEVILRCVPISNHLYFYWYRQILGQKVEFLVSFYNNEISEKSEIFDDQFSVERPDGSNFTLKIRSTKLEDSAMYFCAGGTDNYGYTFGSGTRLTVV.